The T cell receptor beta chain under discussion was sequenced for a study of tumor-infiltrating lymphocytes in glioblastoma multiforme (dated by TCRdb to between 2016 and 2019). About the study as a whole: Whether intratumoral genomic heterogeneity fosters TIL diversity was tested through joint investigation of somatic mutations, TIL diversity and immune response activity. The paper's findings and limits, for the study overall: Generalizability is limited because the TCR and somatic mutation analysis included only one glioblastoma patient. RNA-based TCR sequencing may distort clone frequencies because T cells carry unequal numbers of TCR transcripts. T cells were not sorted into functional subsets, and such sorting was noted by the authors as a future improvement.

Total RNA was isolated from peripheral blood mononuclear cells with TRIzol reagent and was purified using the RNeasy kit. All RNA had OD 260/280 ratios above 1.9 and RNA integrity numbers above 6.5. TCRB libraries were built from RNA via three nested multiplex PCR rounds using a modified ARM-PCR protocol with multiple V-beta primers and a C-beta primer. ProtoScript II Reverse Transcriptase and a C-beta primer were used to synthesize TCRB-specific cDNA from 0.5 ug total RNA. The description of the TCRB libraries did not include any unique molecular identifiers. In the third PCR, barcodes and adapters were added over about 23 cycles using Deep VentR (exo-) polymerase, and bands of 250-500 bp were then gel purified. TCRB libraries were sequenced with 250 bp paired-end reads on an Illumina HiSeq 2500. The paper's data handling went like this. Reads were cleaned with Trimmomatic, merged with FLASH, assigned V, D and J segments with MiGEC, and analyzed with VDJtools. Repertoire diversity was measured using the Shannon-Wiener diversity index, which was calculated with VDJtools. The public reads were run again by TCRdb, first through fastp at Q25 and then through MiXCR, and only productive beta chains were kept. Rows are combined by CDR3 protein, so each entry shows the most common genes and DNA. These V and J calls derive from TCRdb rather than the authors' analysis. Present in this sample are approximately 20,000 distinct CDR3 sequences, just under 70% of which were seen just once. Together, the top ten hold around 19% of the sample.

Remarks on this clonotype: The antigen this receptor binds is unknown. This CDR3 is missing its conserved last phenylalanine or tryptophan, likely due to a read error.

The sequence was obtained from a male donor with glioblastoma. The sequenced material came from peripheral blood.

The CDR3 protein is CASSQEVVAYNEQFL. The bases are TGTGCCAGCAGTCAAGAAGTCGTAGCATACAATGAGCAGTTCTTA. This receptor chain uses TRBV6-1 and TRBJ2-1; the D gene is unclear. V loses 5 bases, J loses 4 bases, and the germline ends lie 15 bases apart. The CDR3 extends over 15 residues, inclusive of both ends. The read is trimmed to its CDR3 DNA, 45 bases read in frame from base 1. Looking up the germline V gene yields CDR1 MNHNS and CDR2 SASEGT.